Listed below are T cell receptor beta chains from one sample, sequenced in a study of cytomegalovirus exposure and HLA in healthy donors. Only in-frame clones appear in the TCRdb table, and some are missing; sequencing was by immunoSEQ multiplex PCR. The sample has around 180,000 clones, approximately 81% seen once. Material: PBMCs. The receptors were sampled from a woman younger than 30 in good health and CMV-seropositive. CDR3s include the opening cysteine and the closing phenylalanine or tryptophan. A D gene is named only where the DNA matches it firmly. Size is omitted from some rows. Given values are once, few, many or a class for expanded clones.

abundance: .
d_gene: .
v_gene: TRBV29-1
j_gene: TRBJ1-2
CDR3nt: TGCAGCGTCGAGGCCGGGTTTGCTAACTATGGCTACACCTTC
CDR3aa: CSVEAGFANYGYTF

abundance: .
d_gene: .
v_gene: TRBV7-3
j_gene: TRBJ1-2
CDR3nt: TGTGCCAGCAGCTTACTGGGGGGCTATGGCTACACCTTC
CDR3aa: CASSLLGGYGYTF

abundance: .
d_gene: .
v_gene: TRBV7-7
j_gene: TRBJ2-1
CDR3nt: TGTGCTAGCAGCTTATTCCAGGGGTATGAGCAGTTCTTC
CDR3aa: CASSLFQGYEQFF

abundance: once
d_gene: TRBD2
v_gene: TRBV5-6
j_gene: TRBJ2-3
CDR3nt: TGTGCCAGCAGCTTGGTGTCTAGCGGGGGGAAGACAGATACGCAGTATTTT
CDR3aa: CASSLVSSGGKTDTQYF

abundance: few
d_gene: TRBD1
v_gene: TRBV30
j_gene: TRBJ2-2
CDR3nt: TGTGCCTGGAGTGGGGTTGTTGGACAGGACAGCGGGGAGCTGTTTTTT
CDR3aa: CAWSGVVGQDSGELFF

abundance: .
d_gene: TRBD2
v_gene: TRBV7-8
j_gene: TRBJ2-5
CDR3nt: TGTGCCAGCAGCTCTAGCGGGGGGATCCAAGAGACCCAGTACTTC
CDR3aa: CASSSSGGIQETQYF

abundance: once
d_gene: .
v_gene: TRBV7-3
j_gene: TRBJ2-5
CDR3nt: TGTGCCAGCAGCTTAGGAGTGGAGACCCAGTACTTC
CDR3aa: CASSLGVETQYF

abundance: once
d_gene: .
v_gene: TRBV7-3
j_gene: TRBJ2-1
CDR3nt: TGTGCCAGCAGCTTAGTCAGGGCGAAGATAAATGAGCAGTTCTTC
CDR3aa: CASSLVRAKINEQFF

abundance: .
d_gene: .
v_gene: TRBV29-1
j_gene: TRBJ1-1
CDR3nt: TGCAGCGTTTGGGACATCCGGAACACTGAAGCTTTCTTT
CDR3aa: CSVWDIRNTEAFF

abundance: .
d_gene: TRBD2
v_gene: TRBV5-1
j_gene: TRBJ2-7
CDR3nt: TGCGCCAGCAGGTATGCGGGGGGAACCTACGAGCAGTACTTC
CDR3aa: CASRYAGGTYEQYF

abundance: .
d_gene: .
v_gene: TRBV5-6
j_gene: TRBJ2-5
CDR3nt: TGTGCCAGCAGCTTGAAGGTCGGGGAGACCCAGTACTTC
CDR3aa: CASSLKVGETQYF

abundance: .
d_gene: TRBD1
v_gene: TRBV4-1
j_gene: TRBJ1-1
CDR3nt: TGCGCCAGCAGCCAAGCATGGACAGGGTTAACTGAAGCTTTCTTT
CDR3aa: CASSQAWTGLTEAFF

abundance: .
d_gene: .
v_gene: TRBV5-4
j_gene: TRBJ2-4
CDR3nt: TGTGCCAGCAGCTACGGGACTGCGGCCGCAAACATTCAGTACTTC
CDR3aa: CASSYGTAAANIQYF

abundance: .
d_gene: TRBD2
v_gene: TRBV2
j_gene: TRBJ2-7
CDR3nt: TGTGCCAGCAACCGACGGGAGGAAGGCTACGAGCAGTACTTC
CDR3aa: CASNRREEGYEQYF

abundance: .
d_gene: TRBD2
v_gene: TRBV18
j_gene: TRBJ2-3
CDR3nt: TGTGCCAGCTCACCACCCAGGACTAGCGGGGGGGCTGCAGATACGCAGTATTTT
CDR3aa: CASSPPRTSGGAADTQYF

abundance: .
d_gene: .
v_gene: TRBV6-5
j_gene: TRBJ2-5
CDR3nt: TGTGCCAGCAGTGCTGTAGCCTCGGGGGAGACCCAGTACTTC
CDR3aa: CASSAVASGETQYF

abundance: .
d_gene: .
v_gene: TRBV4-2
j_gene: TRBJ2-5
CDR3nt: TGTGCCAGCAGCCATCCCCAGGGGACCCTCACGGAGACCCAGTACTTC
CDR3aa: CASSHPQGTLTETQYF

abundance: .
d_gene: TRBD2
v_gene: TRBV27
j_gene: TRBJ2-1
CDR3nt: TGTGCCAGCAGTTCCCACCGACTAGCGGGGGACAACAATGAGCAGTTCTTC
CDR3aa: CASSSHRLAGDNNEQFF

abundance: .
d_gene: .
v_gene: TRBV12-5
j_gene: TRBJ2-1
CDR3nt: TGTGCTAGTGGGACAACCTTTGACGGGAACAATGAGCAGTTCTTC
CDR3aa: CASGTTFDGNNEQFF

abundance: few
d_gene: TRBD1
v_gene: TRBV5-1
j_gene: TRBJ1-1
CDR3nt: TGCGCCAGCAGCTTGCCCCCCGGGACAGGGAGGGCGAACACTGAAGCTTTCTTT
CDR3aa: CASSLPPGTGRANTEAFF

abundance: .
d_gene: .
v_gene: TRBV5-1
j_gene: TRBJ1-1
CDR3nt: TGCGCCAGCAGCTTGGAGGGGCAGCTGAACACTGAAGCTTTCTTT
CDR3aa: CASSLEGQLNTEAFF

abundance: .
d_gene: .
v_gene: TRBV9
j_gene: TRBJ2-1
CDR3nt: TGTGCCAGCAGCGTAGCTGCCGGGGGGAGCCAGGGGGAGCAGTTCTTC
CDR3aa: CASSVAAGGSQGEQFF

abundance: .
d_gene: .
v_gene: TRBV4-1
j_gene: TRBJ1-2
CDR3nt: TGCGCCAGCAGGCGGCCCGGGGGGAACTATGGCTACACCTTC
CDR3aa: CASRRPGGNYGYTF

abundance: .
d_gene: .
v_gene: TRBV5-4
j_gene: TRBJ2-5
CDR3nt: TGTGCCAGCAGCGATGACTCCACGTACCAAGAGACCCAGTACTTC
CDR3aa: CASSDDSTYQETQYF

abundance: .
d_gene: TRBD2
v_gene: TRBV7-6
j_gene: TRBJ2-7
CDR3nt: TGTGCCAGCAGTAAGACGGGGGGGCGCGAGCAGTACTTC
CDR3aa: CASSKTGGREQYF

abundance: .
d_gene: .
v_gene: TRBV30
j_gene: TRBJ2-1
CDR3nt: TGTGCCGGAAAGGCGGGACCAAACTACAATGAGCAGTTCTTC
CDR3aa: CAGKAGPNYNEQFF

abundance: .
d_gene: .
v_gene: TRBV7-9
j_gene: TRBJ2-5
CDR3nt: TGTGCCAGCAGCTTAATCCGTGCGGGGACCTTTCAAGAGACCCAGTACTTC
CDR3aa: CASSLIRAGTFQETQYF

abundance: .
d_gene: .
v_gene: TRBV15
j_gene: TRBJ2-6
CDR3nt: TGTGCCACCGGAGACGCGGCCTCTGGGGCCAACGGCCTGACTTTC
CDR3aa: CATGDAASGANGLTF

abundance: .
d_gene: TRBD1
v_gene: TRBV7-9
j_gene: TRBJ1-1
CDR3nt: TGTGCCAGCAGCCGGGGACAGCTACAAGGAAAGTTCACTGAAGCTTTCTTT
CDR3aa: CASSRGQLQGKFTEAFF

abundance: .
d_gene: .
v_gene: TRBV6-1
j_gene: TRBJ2-1
CDR3nt: TGTGCCAGCAGTGAAGGGCGACTCCTCGGGGAGTTCTTC
CDR3aa: CASSEGRLLGEFF

abundance: .
d_gene: TRBD2
v_gene: TRBV2
j_gene: TRBJ2-5
CDR3nt: TGTGCCAGCCACCTAAGAGCGGGGGTAATGGAGACCCAGTACTTC
CDR3aa: CASHLRAGVMETQYF

abundance: .
d_gene: TRBD2
v_gene: TRBV6-1
j_gene: TRBJ2-7
CDR3nt: TGTGCCAGCAGCAAACCCAGCGGGGGCCTCTACGAGCAGTACTTC
CDR3aa: CASSKPSGGLYEQYF

abundance: .
d_gene: TRBD2
v_gene: TRBV23-1
j_gene: TRBJ2-1
CDR3nt: TGCGCCAGCGGGGGGGGAAACGGCCTCTTCTTC
CDR3aa: CASGGGNGLFF

abundance: .
d_gene: TRBD2
v_gene: TRBV4-2
j_gene: TRBJ2-1
CDR3nt: TGTGCCAGCAGCCAAAGAGATGGTACTAGCGGCAATAATGAGCAGTTCTTC
CDR3aa: CASSQRDGTSGNNEQFF

abundance: few
d_gene: .
v_gene: TRBV29-1
j_gene: TRBJ2-3
CDR3nt: TGCAGCGTTGAGCGCTCCGGCACAGATACGCAGTATTTT
CDR3aa: CSVERSGTDTQYF

abundance: .
d_gene: .
v_gene: TRBV27
j_gene: TRBJ2-3
CDR3nt: TGTGCCAGTACATTGGGGAGGACAGATACGCAGTATTTT
CDR3aa: CASTLGRTDTQYF

abundance: .
d_gene: .
v_gene: TRBV30
j_gene: TRBJ1-4
CDR3nt: TGTGCCTGGTCGGATGTGGGCGTCAATGAAAAACTGTTTTTT
CDR3aa: CAWSDVGVNEKLFF

abundance: once
d_gene: .
v_gene: TRBV9
j_gene: TRBJ1-1
CDR3nt: TGTGCCAGCAGCGTAGAATGGGCGGGAGAAGCTTTCTTT
CDR3aa: CASSVEWAGEAFF

abundance: .
d_gene: .
v_gene: TRBV2
j_gene: TRBJ1-2
CDR3nt: TGTGCCAGCAGTGAAGTGCTCAGTAACTATGGCTACACCTTC
CDR3aa: CASSEVLSNYGYTF

abundance: .
d_gene: .
v_gene: TRBV5-4
j_gene: TRBJ2-5
CDR3nt: TGTGCCAGCAGCTTGTCACTAGCACAGGAGACCCAGTACTTC
CDR3aa: CASSLSLAQETQYF